This TCR beta chain appears in the sequencing data of a study of blood T cell repertoires in COVID-19. Study context: Acute-phase and convalescent COVID-19 samples originated in the United States, Italy and Spain. The analysed material was cDNA or gDNA that came from T cells, B-cell-depleted T cells, or PBMCs.

This CDR3 contains 15 residues. The J segment lost 5 bases and the V segment lost 1 base, leaving 4 bases of the junction unmatched. Germline CDR1 is LGHNA and CDR2 is YNFKEQ. Per the study methods: Scientists estimated how many nucleated cells there were by amplifying reference gene primers. Using immunoSEQ multiplex PCR, the repertoire was profiled, and TCRdb retains in-frame clones only, with some absent. Clonal size and the V and J genes are those of that table, whereas D and trimming came from the DNA. This sample has 50,000 to 70,000 clones; about 91% occur once, and the top ten carry under 2.5%.

The chain carries TRBV4-2 and TRBJ1-4; TRBD1 aligns across 7 bases. The specimen was peripheral blood. The source is a man aged 55 to 70 with acute or convalescent COVID-19. The CDR3 bases are TGTGCCAGCAGCCAAGGGGGGACAGCAAATGAAAAACTGTTTTTT. Translation: CASSQGGTANEKLFF.